The 20 T cell receptor beta chains presented below share a single source sample, sequenced in a study of cytomegalovirus exposure and HLA in healthy donors. PCR was performed using 60 Vbeta and 13 Jbeta primers. Clones were read by immunoSEQ multiplex PCR, and TCRdb kept only the in-frame ones, dropping some. This sample contains some 70,000 clones. Sequenced sample: PBMCs. These receptors all stem from a boy between 10 and 17 years old in good health and CMV-seronegative.

V and J are TRBV4-2 and TRBJ2-4; 7 bases align to TRBD2. V trimming: 3 bases; J trimming: 5 bases; junction bases outside the gene matches: 4. Germline V gene sequence: CDR1 LGHNA, CDR2 YNFKEQ. The CDR3 has 14 amino acids. CDR3 in amino acids: CASSHTSVENIQYF. For the CDR3, the DNA is TGTGCCAGCAGCCATACTAGCGTCGAAAACATTCAGTACTTC.

The genes are TRBV9 and TRBJ1-3; no firm D call. The V and J ends lost 2 bases and 7 bases respectively, with 13 bases between them. Germline V gene sequence: CDR1 SGDLS, CDR2 YYNGEE. The CDR3 consists of 14 residues. The CDR3 region has the DNA TGTGCCAGCAGCGTGGAGTCCCGGGTGAACACCATATATTTT. This sequence encodes CASSVESRVNTIYF.

The chain uses TRBV30 and TRBJ1-1, with TRBD1 as a possible D gene (5 bases). This CDR3 has 12 amino acids. CDR1 and CDR2 from the germline V gene are GTSNPN and SVGIG (reference sequence). V shed 3 bases and J shed 5 bases, with 10 bases lying between them. CDR3 DNA sequence: TGTGCCTGGAGATTAGGGGATACTGAAGCTTTCTTT. The encoded protein is CAWRLGDTEAFF.

The CDR3 sequence: CSAGILEWQFF. The CDR3 DNA reads TGCAGTGCTGGGATACTAGAGTGGCAGTTCTTC. The V and J genes are TRBV20-1 and TRBJ2-1; the D gene is possibly TRBD2 (5 bases). There are 11 residues in the CDR3. V dropped 5 bases and J dropped 12 bases, with 14 bases sitting between them. Germline assignment: CDR1 DFQATT and CDR2 SNEGSKA (reference sequence).

The genes are TRBV7-2 and TRBJ2-7, with 12 bases lining up with TRBD2. The CDR3 extends over 15 amino acids. CDR1 is SGHTA, CDR2 FQGNSA, per germline. J lost 7 bases, V lost 5 bases, and 9 bases had no gene match. The CDR3 DNA reads as TGTGCCAGCAGCCTAACTAGCGGGAGGTTTCAGGAGCAGTACTTC. Its protein product is CASSLTSGRFQEQYF.

The rearrangement joins TRBV25-1 to TRBJ2-3; TRBD2 matches at 13 bases. The CDR3 totals 17 residues. Looked up from germline, CDR1 is MGHDK and CDR2 is SYGVNS. V lost 6 bases and J lost 4; bases outside the gene matches: 10. In nucleotides, the CDR3 is TGTGCCAGCAGGCCTCCTTTGACTAGCGGGGGGTCAGATACGCAGTATTTT. Translation: CASRPPLTSGGSDTQYF.

This sequence joins TRBV20-1 and TRBJ2-7, with D maybe TRBD2 (5 bases). The CDR3 sequence is 11 residues long. Germline assignment: CDR1 DFQATT and CDR2 SNEGSKA (reference sequence). V lost 5 bases and J 3 bases, leaving 8 bases between the germline ends. CDR3 residues: CSASRGYEQYF. Written as DNA, the CDR3 is TGCAGTGCTTCCCGGGGCTACGAGCAGTACTTC.

The rearrangement links TRBV5-6 to TRBJ2-2; D is ambiguous. V was shortened by 3 bases and J by 4 bases, with 4 bases between the two germline ends. Germline V CDR1 and CDR2: SGHDT, YYEEEE. This CDR3 comprises 12 residues. The CDR3 loop reads CASSSGTGELFF. The CDR3, as DNA: TGTGCCAGCAGCTCCGGCACCGGGGAGCTGTTTTTT.

This chain joins TRBV19 and TRBJ2-1; 12 nucleotides agree with TRBD2. This CDR3 has 15 amino acids. CDR1 and CDR2 (germline): LNHDA, SQIVND (reference sequence). The V gene end was trimmed by 3 bases and the J gene end by 4 bases; junction bases not matched to a gene: 1. Here the CDR3 DNA reads TGTGCCAGTAGTATCGGGACTAGCGGGTACAATGAGCAGTTCTTC. It encodes CASSIGTSGYNEQFF.

The chain employs TRBV5-4 and TRBJ2-1; 10 nucleotides match TRBD1. The V and J ends lost 0 bases and 5 bases, in that order; junction bases with no gene match: 5. CDR3 length: 16 amino acids. CDR1 is SGHNT, CDR2 YYREEE, per germline (reference sequence). The CDR3 spells CASSLATGGGNNEQFF. As DNA, the CDR3 is TGTGCCAGCAGCTTGGCGACAGGGGGCGGAAACAATGAGCAGTTCTTC.

This sequence joins TRBV19 and TRBJ2-7, with TRBD1 identical over 8 bases. V was pared by 3 bases and J by 2 bases, with 6 bases of the junction left unmatched. The CDR3 sequence is 15 residues long. Per the germline V gene, CDR1 is LNHDA and CDR2 is SQIVND (reference sequence). The CDR3 nucleotides read TGTGCCAGTAGTATTAGACAGGGGCCGGCCTACGAGCAGTACTTC. Protein: CASSIRQGPAYEQYF.

CDR3 region: CASSKTGDDYGYTF. For the CDR3, the DNA is TGTGCCAGTAGTAAGACAGGGGATGATTATGGCTACACCTTC. This rearrangement joins TRBV19 to TRBJ1-2; 8 bases are shared with TRBD1. Germline values: CDR1 LNHDA, CDR2 SQIVND (reference sequence). V gave up 4 bases and J gave up 5 bases; unmatched junction bases: 6. This CDR3 has 14 amino acids.

The chain carries TRBV2 and TRBJ1-2; tentative D call: TRBD1 (6 bases). This CDR3 comprises 14 residues. Trimming left V 11 bases short and J 0 bases short, with 16 bases between. The germline V gene has CDR1 SNHLY and CDR2 FYNNEI. CDR3 loop: CAGSPGHPNYGYTF. The CDR3 DNA reads TGTGCCGGATCCCCGGGACATCCTAACTATGGCTACACCTTC.

This chain connects TRBV4-1 to TRBJ2-7; D may be TRBD1 (5 bases). Trimming took 4 bases from V and 1 from J, leaving 14 bases between them. CDR3 size: 15 residues. CDR1 MGHRA and CDR2 YSYEKL come from the germline V gene. The CDR3 nucleotides are TGCGCCAGCAGCCTATACGACAGTTTATCCTACGAGCAGTACTTC. Amino acids: CASSLYDSLSYEQYF.

The V and J genes are TRBV18 and TRBJ2-1, with 8 positions matching TRBD2. V trimming: 2 bases; J trimming: 7 bases; junction bases outside the gene matches: 4. The CDR3 extends over 14 amino acids. Germline assignment: CDR1 KGHSH and CDR2 LQKENI. CDR3 sequence (DNA): TGTGCCAGCTCACCAACGGGGGGGAGGAATGAGCAGTTCTTC. This sequence encodes CASSPTGGRNEQFF.

The chain uses TRBV6-4 and TRBJ1-6, with 8 bases fitting TRBD1. The CDR3 length is 16 residues. Trimming removed 7 bases from V and 9 bases from J; junction bases left unmatched: 14. Germline values: CDR1 MRHNA, CDR2 SNTAGT. CDR3 sequence: CASNLGADREVSPLHF. For the CDR3, the DNA is TGTGCCAGCAACCTGGGGGCGGACAGGGAGGTTTCACCCCTCCACTTT.

V gene TRBV6-6 combines with J gene TRBJ2-7; D gene unclear. Per the germline V gene, CDR1 is MNHNY and CDR2 is SVGAGI (reference sequence). Deletions cut 0 bases from V and 0 bases from J, with 9 bases between. CDR3 size: 15 residues. In nucleotides, the CDR3 is TGTGCCAGCAGTTACTCGTCAACTACCTCCTACGAGCAGTACTTC. Translated, it gives CASSYSSTTSYEQYF.

The V call is TRBV6-6, the J call TRBJ1-3, with 10 bases lining up with TRBD1. V lost 9 bases and J lost 0; bases outside the gene matches: 5. The CDR3 runs to 15 residues. Germline V gives CDR1 MNHNY, CDR2 SVGAGI (reference sequence). The CDR3 reads CASGQGEFSGNTIYF. The DNA of the CDR3 is TGTGCCAGTGGACAGGGGGAGTTCTCTGGAAACACCATATATTTT.

This chain joins TRBV2 and TRBJ2-4; TRBD2 matches 9 bases. Germline trimming cut 2 bases from V and 1 base from J; bases unmatched to any gene: 6. The CDR3 extends over 17 amino acids. Germline-derived CDR1 and CDR2 are SNHLY and FYNNEI. The CDR3 bases are TGTGCCAGCAGTGAAAGGGTGGCGGGAGGGGCCAAAAACATTCAGTACTTC. Translation gives CASSERVAGGAKNIQYF.

The rearrangement links TRBV19 to TRBJ1-2, with D possibly TRBD1 on 5 matching bases. V lost 3 bases, J lost 8 bases, and 16 bases lay in between. The CDR3 runs to 14 residues. In germline, CDR1 is LNHDA, CDR2 SQIVND (reference sequence). CDR3 residues: CASSILFGGRGYTF. For the CDR3, the DNA is TGTGCCAGTAGTATTCTGTTCGGGGGTCGCGGCTACACCTTC.